This note documents a single T cell receptor (beta chain) sequence. Its target is not known. The germline V gene encodes CDR1 GTSNPN and CDR2 SVGIG (reference sequence). The CDR3 is made up of 15 amino acids. Trimming took off 3 bases at V and 0 bases at J, with 12 bases between the two ends. Sequencing used immunoSEQ multiplex PCR; TCRdb keeps in-frame clones, though not all of them. The sample shows 110,000 or so clones, around nine tenths of them seen only once. The data stem from a study of T cell responses to AZD1222 COVID-19 vaccine. Study-level findings and limits: Nearly half of spike-specific TCRs reportedly target unmutated variant regions. Donor demographics were predominantly white British with a female majority; clonal diversity may be underestimated.

V gene TRBV30 combines with J gene TRBJ1-3; D call uncertain. This receptor was obtained from an adult in good health. The input for sequencing was peripheral blood, taken on day 0 of AZD1222 vaccination. CDR3 nucleotide sequence: TGTGCCTGGAGCCGAACCGGGAACTCTGGAAACACCATATATTTT. It specifies CAWSRTGNSGNTIYF.